This T cell receptor beta chain was identified during a study of shared clonotypes between healthy human individuals. Only in-frame clones appear in the TCRdb table, and some are missing; sequencing was by immunoSEQ multiplex PCR. The data hold under 1,100,000 clones, with 75% to 85% observed a single time. V shed 5 bases, J shed 2 bases, and the junction held 8 bases outside the gene matches. CDR3 length: 15 residues. The germline V gene has CDR1 MDHEN and CDR2 SYDVKM. Turning to this clone: Distinct nucleotide sequences in the sample also encode this CDR3.

This TCR was sampled from a man younger than 35 in good health. Some clones in this sample may be carry-over from other donors' samples. The chain has TRBV28 and TRBJ2-7; 8 bases align to TRBD1. Input material: memory CD4+ T cells from PBMCs. The subset was: CD45RA-negative fraction. The CDR3 DNA reads as TGTGCCAGCAGTAGTCCGGGACAGGTCCCCTACGAGCAGTACTTC. Its translation: CASSSPGQVPYEQYF. The full variable domain, with the rest looked up from reference TRBV28 and TRBJ2-7, is DVKVTQSSRYLVKRTGEKVFLECVQDMDHENMFWYRQDPGLGLRLIYFSYDVKMKEKGDIPEGYSVSREKKERFSLILESASTNQTSMYLCASSSPGQVPYEQYFGPGTRLTVT.